This T cell receptor beta chain was identified during a study of cytomegalovirus exposure and HLA in healthy donors. Study details: Earlier, some 200 million T cells were analyzed, and some 120 million unique TCR beta sequences were found among them.

With respect to this clone: The target antigen is unknown.

Both 60 Vbeta primers and 13 Jbeta primers went into the PCR. Generated by immunoSEQ multiplex PCR, the TCRdb table keeps only in-frame clones and is missing some. The sample contains about 70,000 clones, approximately 67% of which appear only once. The CDR3 is made up of 13 amino acids. Per germline, CDR1 LGHNT and CDR2 FRNRAP. Trimming took off 1 base at V and 3 bases at J, with 7 bases between the two ends. Each donor was healthy, and each was a bone marrow donor. The study, taken as a whole, reports: Most of the TCR beta V segments (in an earlier analysis) were productive either about 87% or about 30% of the time.

The chain has TRBV12-5 and TRBJ2-7; a possible D gene is TRBD2 (6 bases). Sample: PBMCs. The clonotype originates from a man aged 25 to 40 in good health and CMV-seronegative. The CDR3 reads CASGLAGVYEQYF. CDR3 bases: TGTGCTAGTGGTTTGGCGGGGGTCTACGAGCAGTACTTC.